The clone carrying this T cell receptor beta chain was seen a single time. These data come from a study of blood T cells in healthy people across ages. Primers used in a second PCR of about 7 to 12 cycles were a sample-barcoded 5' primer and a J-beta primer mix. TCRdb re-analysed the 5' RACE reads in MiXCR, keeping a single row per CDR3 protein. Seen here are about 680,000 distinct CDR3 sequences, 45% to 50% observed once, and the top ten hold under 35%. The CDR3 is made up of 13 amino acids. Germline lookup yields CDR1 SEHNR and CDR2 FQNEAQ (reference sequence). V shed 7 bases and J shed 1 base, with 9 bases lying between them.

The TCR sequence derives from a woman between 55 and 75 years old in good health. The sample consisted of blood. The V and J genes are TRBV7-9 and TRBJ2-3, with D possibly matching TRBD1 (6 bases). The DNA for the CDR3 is TGTGCCAGCAAGAGGACAGGCACAGATACGCAGTATTTT. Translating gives CASKRTGTDTQYF.